A single sample is the source of the 9 T cell receptor beta chains below, sequenced in a study of CD8 T cells in ankylosing spondylitis. TCRdb reprocessed the 5' RACE reads with MiXCR, giving one entry per CDR3 protein. The sample shows about 260,000 distinct CDR3 sequences, about 24% of them seen only once. Sequencing input: blood, either unsorted or a sorted T cell fraction (not recorded which). Every receptor here comes from a male donor with ankylosing spondylitis or in good health (not recorded which).

This clonotype was seen a handful of times. The rearrangement uses TRBV18 and TRBJ2-1; D unresolved. The length of the CDR3 is 13 residues. The V gene lost 2 bases and the J gene lost 5 bases, with 7 bases spanning the gap. The germline V gene encodes CDR1 KGHSH and CDR2 LQKENI. CDR3 protein: CASSPGLNNEQFF. The CDR3, as DNA: TGTGCCAGCTCACCAGGATTGAACAATGAGCAGTTCTTC.

The rearrangement uses TRBV14 and TRBJ2-1; D is ambiguous. V was clipped by 1 base and J by 2 bases, with 9 bases between them. The length of the CDR3 is 15 residues. Germline values: CDR1 SGHDN, CDR2 FVKESK. Here the CDR3 DNA reads TGTGCCAGCAGCCAAGGTGTGAGCGCCTACAATGAGCAGTTCTTC. It yields the protein CASSQGVSAYNEQFF.

V gene TRBV29-1 combines with J gene TRBJ2-5; 7 bases fit TRBD1. Germline V lookup: CDR1 SQVTM, CDR2 ANQGSEA. V dropped 7 bases and J dropped 2; count of bases not matched to a gene: 7. The CDR3 is 13 amino acids. CDR3 sequence: CSAQRGRQETQYF. CDR3 in DNA: TGCAGCGCCCAGAGGGGGCGGCAAGAGACCCAGTACTTC.

The chain links TRBV7-3 to TRBJ2-1; D might be TRBD2 (7 bases). This CDR3 has 16 residues. Germline V gene lookup returns CDR1 SGHTA and CDR2 FQGTGA. V was clipped by 0 bases and J by 2 bases, with 11 bases between them. In nucleotides, the CDR3 is TGTGCCAGCAGCTTAACAATCGGGGGGCCCTACAATGAGCAGTTCTTC. Translation gives CASSLTIGGPYNEQFF.

The CDR3 DNA follows: TGTGCCAGCAGCTTAAAGACGGGGGACAGTTACGAAAAACTGTTTTTT. The encoded protein is CASSLKTGDSYEKLFF. The chain uses TRBV11-2 and TRBJ1-4; TRBD1 aligns across 7 bases. Germline V gene data show CDR1 as SGHAT and CDR2 as FQNNGV. The CDR3 spans 16 residues. The trim removed 2 bases at V and 8 bases at J, leaving 11 bases unmatched.

The rearrangement joins TRBV7-3 to TRBJ2-3; tentatively, D is TRBD2 (5 bases). This CDR3 has 15 residues. The V end lost 0 bases, the J end lost 2 bases, and 9 bases lay between the germline ends. Germline V gives CDR1 SGHTA, CDR2 FQGTGA. The CDR3 nucleotides read TGTGCCAGCAGCTTAACGGCGGGCCCCACAGATACGCAGTATTTT. As protein: CASSLTAGPTDTQYF.

The J gene is TRBJ2-7, the V gene TRBV7-9; 10 bases fit TRBD1. Germline V gives CDR1 SEHNR, CDR2 FQNEAQ (reference sequence). CDR3 length: 15 residues. The V and J ends lost 4 bases and 2 bases, in that order; junction bases with no gene match: 5. CDR3 nucleotide sequence: TGTGCCAGCAGCTACAGACAGGGGGCCCCCTACGAGCAGTACTTC. Encoded protein: CASSYRQGAPYEQYF. The full variable domain, in which reference TRBV7-9 and TRBJ2-7 provide the parts outside the CDR3, is DTGVSQNPRHKITKRGQNVTFRCDPISEHNRLYWYRQTLGQGPEFLTYFQNEAQLEKSRLLSDRFSAERPKGSFSTLEIQRTEQGDSAMYLCASSYRQGAPYEQYFGPGTRLTVT.

This clonotype was counted many times. J is TRBJ2-5 and V is TRBV5-6, with D hard to call. The CDR3 is 15 residues long. V was clipped by 3 bases and J by 1 base, with 13 bases between them. Germline CDR1 reads SGHDT; CDR2 reads YYEEEE. The CDR3 spells CASSWPGGIQETQYF. The CDR3 DNA is TGTGCCAGCAGCTGGCCCGGCGGAATCCAAGAGACCCAGTACTTC.

The CDR3 loop is CASMWTEATDTQYF. The CDR3 DNA sequence: TGTGCCAGCATGTGGACAGAGGCCACAGATACGCAGTATTTT. The V and J genes are TRBV2 and TRBJ2-3, with a possible D match to TRBD1 (6 bases). CDR3 length: 14 amino acids. Germline CDR1 is SNHLY and CDR2 is FYNNEI. V shed 7 bases and J shed 2 bases, with 13 bases lying between them.